One and the same sample provided the 2 T cell receptor beta chains below, sequenced in a study of technical replicates of blood from several donors. Repertoires were generated with immunoSEQ multiplex PCR, while TCRdb's copy carries only in-frame clones and drops some. The repertoire holds under 95,000 clones, with 92% as singletons. Sequenced material: T cells isolated from PBMCs. Receptors originate from a human donor in good health.

The rearrangement joins TRBV29-1 to TRBJ1-2, with D perhaps TRBD1 (5 bases). The ends were cut back, 4 bases at V and 3 bases at J, with 9 bases in the middle. This CDR3 contains 12 residues. CDR1 is SQVTM and CDR2 is ANQGSEA in the germline V gene. The CDR3 DNA follows: TGCAGCGTTGGGGGGGAACACTATGGCTACACCTTC. This translates into CSVGGEHYGYTF.

The J gene is TRBJ2-7, the V gene TRBV28, with D possibly matching TRBD2 (6 bases). V lost 3 bases and J 2 bases, leaving 11 bases between the germline ends. Germline V gene sequence: CDR1 MDHEN, CDR2 SYDVKM. The CDR3 totals 14 residues. The CDR3 spells CASSFGGSTYEQYF. CDR3 bases: TGTGCCAGCAGTTTCGGGGGATCAACCTACGAGCAGTACTTC.